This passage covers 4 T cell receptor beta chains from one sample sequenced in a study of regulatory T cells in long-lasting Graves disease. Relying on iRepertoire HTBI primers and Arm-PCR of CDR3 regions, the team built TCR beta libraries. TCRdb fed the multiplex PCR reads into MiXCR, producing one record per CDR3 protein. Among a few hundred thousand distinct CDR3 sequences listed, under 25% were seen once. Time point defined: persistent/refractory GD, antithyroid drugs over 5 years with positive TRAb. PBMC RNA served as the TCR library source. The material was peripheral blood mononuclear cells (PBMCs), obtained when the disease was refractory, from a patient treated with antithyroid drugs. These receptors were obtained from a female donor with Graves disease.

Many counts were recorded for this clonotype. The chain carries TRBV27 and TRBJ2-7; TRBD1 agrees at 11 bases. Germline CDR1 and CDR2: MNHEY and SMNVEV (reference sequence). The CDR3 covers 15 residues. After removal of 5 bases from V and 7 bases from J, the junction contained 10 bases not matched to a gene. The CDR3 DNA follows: TGTGCCAGCAGTCCTTGGACAGGGGGCCCTTGGGAGCAGTACTTC. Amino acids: CASSPWTGGPWEQYF.

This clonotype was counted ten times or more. The CDR3 bases are TGTGCCAGCATGCGTGGAGCCGCGAACACCGGGGAGCTGTTTTTT. It is translated as CASMRGAANTGELFF. This chain uses TRBV6-1 with TRBJ2-2; D unresolved. CDR3 size: 15 residues. Germline V gene lookup returns CDR1 MNHNS and CDR2 SASEGT. Trimming removed 7 bases from V and 0 bases from J, with 12 bases in between.

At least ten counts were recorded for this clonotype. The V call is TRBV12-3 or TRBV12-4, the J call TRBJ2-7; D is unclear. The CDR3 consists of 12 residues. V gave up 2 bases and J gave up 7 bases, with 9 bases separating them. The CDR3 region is CASSLPGEEQYF. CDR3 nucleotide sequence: TGTGCCAGCAGTTTACCCGGTGAGGAGCAGTACTTC.

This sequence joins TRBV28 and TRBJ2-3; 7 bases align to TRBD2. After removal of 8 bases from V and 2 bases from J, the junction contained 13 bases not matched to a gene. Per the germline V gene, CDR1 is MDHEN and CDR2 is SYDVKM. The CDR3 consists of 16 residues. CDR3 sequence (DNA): TGTGCCAGCTTGCCCTGGGAGGGCAGAAACACAGATACGCAGTATTTT. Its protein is CASLPWEGRNTDTQYF.